This T cell receptor (beta chain) is from a study of T cells in tuberculosis. Chain pairing is unknown; alpha and beta were sequenced separately. Clones were sequenced by immunoSEQ multiplex PCR, and TCRdb holds only the in-frame ones, with some missing. Here the sample spans approximately 100,000 clones, roughly 90% being singletons. Cells were sorted from thawed PBMC rested overnight and stained with GMM-loaded CD1B tetramer, viability dye and anti-CD3. CD1B tetramers were loaded with Rhodococcus equi-derived C32 glucose monomycolate. Before cryopreservation, the sorted PBMC lost their CD14-expressing monocytes. After removal of 2 bases from V and 7 bases from J, the junction contained 18 bases not matched to a gene. The CDR3 loop spans 18 amino acids. Germline CDR1 reads SGHVS; CDR2 reads FNYEAQ.

The receptor's source is an adult woman with latent tuberculosis. Sample: CD1b-GMM tetramer-negative cells sorted from PBMCs. V is TRBV7-6 and J is TRBJ2-7; 9 bases map to TRBD2. Here the CDR3 reads CASSLFTQASGVAGEQYF. CDR3 nucleotides: TGTGCCAGCAGCTTATTCACGCAGGCTAGCGGGGTGGCGGGGGAGCAGTACTTC.